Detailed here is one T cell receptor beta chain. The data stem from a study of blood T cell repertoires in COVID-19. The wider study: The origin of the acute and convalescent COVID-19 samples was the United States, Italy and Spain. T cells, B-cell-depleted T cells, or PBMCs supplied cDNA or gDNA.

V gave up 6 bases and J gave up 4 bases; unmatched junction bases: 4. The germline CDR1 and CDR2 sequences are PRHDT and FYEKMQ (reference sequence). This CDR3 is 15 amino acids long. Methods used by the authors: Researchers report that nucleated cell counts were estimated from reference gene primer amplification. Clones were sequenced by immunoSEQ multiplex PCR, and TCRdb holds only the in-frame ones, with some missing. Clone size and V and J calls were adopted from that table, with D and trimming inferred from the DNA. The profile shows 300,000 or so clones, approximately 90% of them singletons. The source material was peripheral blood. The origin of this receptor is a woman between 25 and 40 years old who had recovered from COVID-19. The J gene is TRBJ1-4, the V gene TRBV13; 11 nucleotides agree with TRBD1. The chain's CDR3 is CASSQGQGVNEKLFF. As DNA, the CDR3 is TGTGCCAGCAGTCAGGGACAGGGGGTTAATGAAAAACTGTTTTTT. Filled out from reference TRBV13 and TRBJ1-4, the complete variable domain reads AAGVIQSPRHLIKEKRETATLKCYPIPRHDTVYWYQQGPGQDPQFLISFYEKMQSDKGSIPDRFSAQQFSDYHSELNMSSLELGDSALYFCASSQGQGVNEKLFFGSGTQLSVL.